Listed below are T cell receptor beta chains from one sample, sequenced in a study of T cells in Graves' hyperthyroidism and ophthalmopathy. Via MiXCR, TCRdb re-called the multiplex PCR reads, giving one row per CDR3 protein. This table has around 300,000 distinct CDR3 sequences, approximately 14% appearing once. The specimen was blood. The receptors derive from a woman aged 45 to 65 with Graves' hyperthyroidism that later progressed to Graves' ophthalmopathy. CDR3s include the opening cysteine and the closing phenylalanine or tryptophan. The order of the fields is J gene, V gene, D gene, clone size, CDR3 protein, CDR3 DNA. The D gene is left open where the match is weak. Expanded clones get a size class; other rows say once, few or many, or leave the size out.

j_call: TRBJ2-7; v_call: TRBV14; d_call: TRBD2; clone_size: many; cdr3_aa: CASSHPREGSYEQYF; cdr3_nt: TGTGCCAGCAGCCACCCTCGGGAGGGCTCCTACGAGCAGTACTTC
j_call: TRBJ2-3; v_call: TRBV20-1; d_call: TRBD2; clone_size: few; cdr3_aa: CSARHQRGGTDTQYF; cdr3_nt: TGCAGTGCTAGACATCAGCGGGGGGGCACAGATACGCAGTATTTT
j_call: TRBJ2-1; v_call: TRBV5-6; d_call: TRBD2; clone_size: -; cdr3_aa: CASSFMGLAGAGGSYNEQFF; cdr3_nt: TGTGCCAGCAGCTTCATGGGACTAGCGGGAGCGGGGGGCTCCTACAATGAGCAGTTCTTC
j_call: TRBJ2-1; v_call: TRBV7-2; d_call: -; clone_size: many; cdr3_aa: CASSLVIGQNEQFF; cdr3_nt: TGTGCCAGCAGCTTAGTGATTGGACAGAATGAGCAGTTCTTC
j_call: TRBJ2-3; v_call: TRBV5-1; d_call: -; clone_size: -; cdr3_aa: CASRVGGSTDTQYF; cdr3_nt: TGCGCCAGCAGGGTCGGCGGAAGCACAGATACGCAGTATTTT
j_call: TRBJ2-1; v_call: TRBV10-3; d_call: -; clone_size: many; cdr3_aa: CAIRRDPDEQFF; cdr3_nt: TGTGCCATCAGGAGGGACCCCGATGAGCAGTTCTTC
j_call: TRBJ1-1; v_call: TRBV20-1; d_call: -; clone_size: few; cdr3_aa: CSARDLGAWGAATEAFF; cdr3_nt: TGCAGTGCTAGAGATCTAGGGGCGTGGGGAGCGGCCACTGAAGCTTTCTTT
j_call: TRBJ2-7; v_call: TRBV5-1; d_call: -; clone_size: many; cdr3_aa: CARDPREQYF; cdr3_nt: TGCGCCAGAGACCCCCGCGAGCAGTACTTC
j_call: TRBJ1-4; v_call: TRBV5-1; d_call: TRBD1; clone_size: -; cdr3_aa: CASSPGGQGPEKLFF; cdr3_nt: TGCGCCAGCAGCCCGGGGGGACAGGGTCCGGAAAAACTGTTTTTT
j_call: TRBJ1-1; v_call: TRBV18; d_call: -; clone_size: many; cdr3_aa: CASSRSPNTEAFF; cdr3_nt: TGTGCCAGCTCAAGAAGTCCGAACACTGAAGCTTTCTTT
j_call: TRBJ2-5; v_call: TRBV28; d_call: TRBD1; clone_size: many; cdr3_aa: CASSLPGGQGYQETQYF; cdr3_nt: TGTGCCAGCAGCCTCCCGGGTGGACAGGGGTACCAAGAGACCCAGTACTTC
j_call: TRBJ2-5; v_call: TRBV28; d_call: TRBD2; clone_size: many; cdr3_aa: CASTTSRAGGRETQYF; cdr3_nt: TGTGCCAGCACCACTTCAAGGGCGGGAGGGAGAGAGACCCAGTACTTC
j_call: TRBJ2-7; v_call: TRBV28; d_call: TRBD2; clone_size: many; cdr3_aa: CASKVAGVLAYEQYF; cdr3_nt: TGTGCCAGCAAGGTAGCGGGAGTACTAGCCTACGAGCAGTACTTC
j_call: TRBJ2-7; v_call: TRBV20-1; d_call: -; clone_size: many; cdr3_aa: CSAGRTTYEQYF; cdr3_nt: TGCAGTGCGGGAAGGACGACCTACGAGCAGTACTTC
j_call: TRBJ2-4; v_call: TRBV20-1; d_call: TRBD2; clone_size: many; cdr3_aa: CSARIGGNIQYF; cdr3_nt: TGCAGTGCCCGGATCGGGGGGAACATTCAGTACTTC
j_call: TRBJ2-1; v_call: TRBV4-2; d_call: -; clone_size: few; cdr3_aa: CASSGGVRGGHEQFF; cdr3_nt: TGTGCCAGCAGTGGAGGGGTTCGAGGGGGCCATGAGCAGTTCTTC
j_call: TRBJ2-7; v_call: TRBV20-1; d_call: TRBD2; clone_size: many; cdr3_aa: CSATLAGAPYEQYF; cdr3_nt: TGCAGTGCCACTCTAGCGGGAGCTCCCTACGAGCAGTACTTC
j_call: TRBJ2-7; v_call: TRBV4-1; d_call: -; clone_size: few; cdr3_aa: CASSQVPGTYEQYF; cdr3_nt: TGCGCCAGCAGCCAAGTACCAGGGACCTACGAGCAGTACTTC
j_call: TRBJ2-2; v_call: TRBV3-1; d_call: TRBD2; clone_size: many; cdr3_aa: CASSLWTSGRAIPNTGELFF; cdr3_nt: TGTGCCAGCAGCCTCTGGACTAGCGGGAGGGCTATACCGAACACCGGGGAGCTGTTTTTT
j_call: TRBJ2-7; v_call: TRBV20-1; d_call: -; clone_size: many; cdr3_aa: CSARNPMMMGYEQYF; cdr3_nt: TGCAGTGCCCGCAATCCGATGATGATGGGATACGAGCAGTACTTC
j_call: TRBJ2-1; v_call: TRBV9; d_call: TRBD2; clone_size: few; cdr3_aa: CASSSLSGKRFNEQFF; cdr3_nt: TGTGCCAGCAGCTCCCTCAGCGGGAAACGGTTCAATGAGCAGTTCTTC
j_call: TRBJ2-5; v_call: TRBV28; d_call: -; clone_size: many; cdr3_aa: CASSRKTQYF; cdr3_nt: TGTGCCAGCAGTCGAAAGACCCAGTACTTC